These T cell receptor beta chains were read from a single sample in a study of cytomegalovirus exposure and HLA in healthy donors. Assay: immunoSEQ multiplex PCR; the TCRdb copy retains only in-frame clones and omits some. Of around 130,000 clones listed, over 60% are singletons. The sequencing input was PBMCs. The receptor source for this set is a woman in her forties in good health and CMV-seropositive. The CDR3 runs from the conserved cysteine through the conserved F or W. Fields, in order: J gene, V gene, D gene, clone size, CDR3 protein, CDR3 DNA. D genes are given only for firm matches. A row's size may be missing; if present it is once, few, many or a size class.

>TRBJ1-5|TRBV7-8|NA|NA
CASSLEGGRGMDQPQHF
TGTGCCAGCAGCTTAGAAGGAGGGCGCGGGATGGATCAGCCCCAGCATTTT
>TRBJ1-4|TRBV7-6|TRBD1|once
CASSTRQGATNEKLFF
TGTGCCAGCAGCACAAGACAGGGGGCAACTAATGAAAAACTGTTTTTT
>TRBJ2-1|TRBV5-1|TRBD2|NA
CASSLVPGGQNEQFF
TGCGCCAGCAGCTTGGTCCCGGGAGGGCAGAATGAGCAGTTCTTC
>TRBJ1-3|TRBV13|NA|NA
CASSREDTIYF
TGTGCCAGCAGCAGAGAGGACACCATATATTTT
>TRBJ2-1|TRBV6-5|TRBD2|NA
CASSYLAGGVYEQFF
TGTGCCAGCAGTTATTTAGCGGGGGGAGTCTATGAGCAGTTCTTC
>TRBJ1-1|TRBV6-4|NA|NA
CASSSSLRTEAFF
TGTGCCAGCAGTTCGTCATTGCGGACTGAAGCTTTCTTT
>TRBJ2-1|TRBV27|NA|few
CASSLTRGNEQFF
TGTGCCAGCAGTTTAACGCGGGGAAATGAGCAGTTCTTC
>TRBJ1-1|TRBV7-7|TRBD1|few
CASSTTGESEAFF
TGTGCTAGCAGCACCACAGGGGAAAGTGAAGCTTTCTTT
>TRBJ1-1|TRBV7-2|NA|NA
CASSPQGYTTEAFF
TGTGCCAGCAGCCCGCAGGGGTATACCACTGAAGCTTTCTTT
>TRBJ1-5|TRBV19|NA|NA
CASSIDLSNQPQHF
TGTGCCAGTAGTATAGATCTTAGCAATCAGCCCCAGCATTTT
>TRBJ2-1|TRBV28|NA|NA
CASSPLLEQFF
TGTGCCAGCAGTCCCCTTCTGGAGCAGTTCTTC
>TRBJ1-2|TRBV27|TRBD1|NA
CASSDRGHGYTF
TGTGCCAGCAGTGACAGGGGGCATGGCTACACCTTC